Included here is one TCR beta chain sequence, with context. Its antigen is unidentified. The J segment lost 5 bases and the V segment lost 6 bases, leaving 6 bases of the junction unmatched. The germline V gene encodes CDR1 SQVTM and CDR2 ANQGSEA. This CDR3 has 12 amino acids. The record originates from a study of CD8+ T cells in alopecia areata. Reverse transcribed after extraction, RNA yielded cDNA as the sequencing template. Profiled with immunoSEQ multiplex PCR; TCRdb holds only in-frame clones, not every one. The table has 150,000 or so clones, about 89% seen once. Findings and caveats of the study: An increase in clonality over normal scalp was evident in lesional scalp, especially alopecia totalis/universalis. Besides other cells, scalp samples also yield sequences of resident alphabeta T cells from normal skin.

V gene TRBV29-1 combines with J gene TRBJ2-7; 8 nucleotides match TRBD1. This receptor was identified in a human donor with alopecia areata. The sample here was CD8+ T cells sorted from blood, taken at week 0. The CDR3 bases are TGCAGCGTAACGGACAGGGCCAACGAGCAGTACTTC. It specifies CSVTDRANEQYF.